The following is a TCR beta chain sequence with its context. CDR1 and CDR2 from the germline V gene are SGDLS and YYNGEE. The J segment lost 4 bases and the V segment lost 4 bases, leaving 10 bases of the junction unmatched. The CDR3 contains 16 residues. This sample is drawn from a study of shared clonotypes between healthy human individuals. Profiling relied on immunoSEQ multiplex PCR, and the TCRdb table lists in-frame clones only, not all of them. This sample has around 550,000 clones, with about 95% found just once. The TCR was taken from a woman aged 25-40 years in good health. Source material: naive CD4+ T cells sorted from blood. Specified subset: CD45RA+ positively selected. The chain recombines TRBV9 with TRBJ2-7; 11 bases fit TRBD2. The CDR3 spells CASSPRGLAGGYEQYF. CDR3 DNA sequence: TGTGCCAGCAGCCCCAGAGGGCTAGCGGGAGGATACGAGCAGTACTTC.